This T cell receptor (beta chain) stems from a study of response to subunit inactivated influenza vaccine. TCRdb independently ran MiXCR on the RT-PCR reads; one entry per CDR3 protein. The sample records about 700,000 distinct CDR3 sequences, more than 11% being singletons. A few counts support this clonotype. This sequence was found in a man aged 50-60 years who received an inactivated influenza vaccine. The starting material was PBMCs from blood, obtained approximately 15 days before vaccination.

The CDR3 DNA follows: TGTGCCAGCTCAAAGGGACAGGTCGACTCTTCCACCGTCGGGGAGCTGTTTTTT. Amino acid sequence: CASSKGQVDSSTVGELFF. V is TRBV18 and J is TRBJ2-2, with 8 bases fitting TRBD1. The germline CDR1 and CDR2 sequences are KGHSH and LQKENI. Unmatched junction bases numbered 18, after V lost 5 bases and J lost 7 bases. The CDR3 consists of 18 residues.